This T cell receptor (beta chain) was identified during a study of cytomegalovirus exposure and HLA in healthy donors. The overall study: The same platform used for the 650 to 700 first-cohort repertoires was also used for the 120 or so validation repertoires, as a later analysis reported. Notes on the study in general: The majority of TCR sequences were rare, yet some public TCRs appeared in many donors.

This clone was observed once. Antigen specificity is unknown. The repertoire was sequenced with immunoSEQ multiplex PCR; TCRdb's copy has only in-frame clones and lacks some. Among 100,000 to 120,000 clones, roughly nine tenths were seen once, and the ten largest hold 4%. This clonotype was sampled from a woman younger than 35 in good health and CMV-seropositive. Source material: PBMCs.

CDR3 coding DNA: TGTGCCAGCAGTTTTTCCAGGGACAACTACGAGCAGTACTTC. This encodes CASSFSRDNYEQYF. This chain uses TRBV27 with TRBJ2-7; D might be TRBD1 (6 bases). Trimming shortened V by 3 bases and J by 3 bases, and 12 bases separated the two germline ends. Germline lookup yields CDR1 MNHEY and CDR2 SMNVEV (reference sequence). CDR3 length equals 14 residues.